These T cell receptor beta chains were read from a single sample in a study of blood T cell repertoires in COVID-19. Profiling relied on immunoSEQ multiplex PCR, and the TCRdb table lists in-frame clones only, not all of them. The table has 200,000 or so clones, around 85% seen once; the top ten hold around 4%. Material for sequencing was PBMCs or T cells enriched from blood (not recorded which). Receptors originate from a woman aged 40 to 55 with acute COVID-19. The CDR3 runs from the conserved cysteine through the conserved F or W. D genes are given only for firm matches. Clone size is shown for a subset of rows, as once, few, many or a class of expanded clone.

CDR3aa: CASSFSGISNYGYTF
CDR3nt: TGTGCCAGCAGTTTTTCCGGGATTTCGAACTATGGCTACACCTTC
abundance: NA
j_gene: TRBJ1-2
v_gene: TRBV28
len: 15
d_gene: NA

CDR3aa: CASRIERDREYEQYF
CDR3nt: TGTGCCAGCAGAATAGAACGGGACAGAGAATACGAGCAGTACTTC
abundance: NA
j_gene: TRBJ2-7
v_gene: TRBV13
len: 15
d_gene: TRBD1

CDR3aa: CATSGHRGQYNEQFF
CDR3nt: TGTGCCACCAGTGGCCACAGGGGGCAGTACAATGAGCAGTTCTTC
abundance: NA
j_gene: TRBJ2-1
v_gene: TRBV24-1
len: 15
d_gene: TRBD1

CDR3aa: CASSPRAGEGKAFF
CDR3nt: TGTGCCAGCTCCCCACGAGCAGGGGAGGGTAAAGCTTTCTTT
abundance: NA
j_gene: TRBJ1-1
v_gene: TRBV18
len: 14
d_gene: NA

CDR3aa: CASSFAGSTSTDTQYF
CDR3nt: TGTGCCAGCAGTTTTGCGGGGAGTACTAGCACAGATACGCAGTATTTT
abundance: NA
j_gene: TRBJ2-3
v_gene: TRBV28
len: 16
d_gene: NA

CDR3aa: CASSSADRATNTGELFF
CDR3nt: TGTGCCAGCAGTTCTGCGGACAGGGCAACGAACACCGGGGAGCTGTTTTTT
abundance: NA
j_gene: TRBJ2-2
v_gene: TRBV27
len: 17
d_gene: TRBD1

CDR3aa: CASSNPGGDPTNYGYTF
CDR3nt: TGCGCCAGCAGTAACCCGGGCGGGGACCCCACTAACTATGGCTACACCTTC
abundance: NA
j_gene: TRBJ1-2
v_gene: TRBV23-1
len: 17
d_gene: NA

CDR3aa: CASSRQTGELFF
CDR3nt: TGTGCCAGCAGCCGTCAGACCGGGGAGCTGTTTTTT
abundance: once
j_gene: TRBJ2-2
v_gene: TRBV7-3
len: 12
d_gene: NA

CDR3aa: CASSESTHQNTEAFF
CDR3nt: TGCGCCAGCAGTGAGTCGACTCACCAGAACACTGAAGCTTTCTTT
abundance: NA
j_gene: TRBJ1-1
v_gene: TRBV10-2
len: 15
d_gene: NA

CDR3aa: CASSSYGFNEQFF
CDR3nt: TGTGCCAGCAGCTCGTACGGTTTCAATGAGCAGTTCTTC
abundance: NA
j_gene: TRBJ2-1
v_gene: TRBV27
len: 13
d_gene: NA

CDR3aa: CASSSLNAGENYGYTF
CDR3nt: TGTGCCAGCAGCTCCCTTAACGCAGGGGAGAACTATGGCTACACCTTC
abundance: NA
j_gene: TRBJ1-2
v_gene: TRBV7-8
len: 16
d_gene: NA

CDR3aa: CASSLAGGPRDEQYF
CDR3nt: TGTGCCAGCAGCTTAGCGGGAGGGCCGAGGGACGAGCAGTACTTC
abundance: NA
j_gene: TRBJ2-7
v_gene: TRBV5-6
len: 15
d_gene: TRBD2

CDR3aa: CASSWRGVGDTQYF
CDR3nt: TGTGCCTCCTCTTGGAGGGGAGTGGGAGATACGCAGTATTTT
abundance: NA
j_gene: TRBJ2-3
v_gene: TRBV28
len: 14
d_gene: NA

CDR3aa: CASSLAGSSIIEEQFF
CDR3nt: TGCGCCAGCAGCTTGGCCGGTTCTAGCATCATTGAAGAGCAGTTCTTC
abundance: NA
j_gene: TRBJ2-1
v_gene: TRBV5-1
len: 16
d_gene: NA

CDR3aa: CASSPRAFDGYTGELFF
CDR3nt: TGTGCCAGCTCACCACGGGCGTTTGACGGTTACACCGGGGAGCTGTTTTTT
abundance: NA
j_gene: TRBJ2-2
v_gene: TRBV18
len: 17
d_gene: NA

CDR3aa: CASRKFYDGYTF
CDR3nt: TGTGCCAGCAGGAAATTCTATGATGGCTACACCTTC
abundance: NA
j_gene: TRBJ1-2
v_gene: TRBV12-3/TRBV12-4
len: 12
d_gene: NA

CDR3aa: CASSLSGENEQFF
CDR3nt: TGTGCCAGCAGCCTTAGCGGGGAGAATGAGCAGTTCTTC
abundance: NA
j_gene: TRBJ2-1
v_gene: TRBV7-9
len: 13
d_gene: TRBD2

CDR3aa: CSVGVPEGQSFKQYF
CDR3nt: TGCAGCGTTGGGGTCCCGGAGGGACAGTCCTTCAAGCAGTACTTC
abundance: NA
j_gene: TRBJ2-7
v_gene: TRBV29-1
len: 15
d_gene: NA

CDR3aa: CASSLGQYNEQFF
CDR3nt: TGTGCCAGCAGCTTAGGGCAGTACAATGAGCAGTTCTTC
abundance: NA
j_gene: TRBJ2-1
v_gene: TRBV7-3
len: 13
d_gene: NA

CDR3aa: CASSLGGSSSYEQYF
CDR3nt: TGCGCCAGCAGCTTGGGCGGTTCCAGCTCCTACGAGCAGTACTTC
abundance: NA
j_gene: TRBJ2-7
v_gene: TRBV5-1
len: 15
d_gene: NA

CDR3aa: CASRDQGNQPQHF
CDR3nt: TGTGCCAGCAGGGATCAGGGGAATCAGCCCCAGCATTTT
abundance: NA
j_gene: TRBJ1-5
v_gene: TRBV2
len: 13
d_gene: NA

CDR3aa: CASAEVSFEQYF
CDR3nt: TGCGCCAGCGCTGAGGTCAGTTTCGAGCAGTACTTC
abundance: NA
j_gene: TRBJ2-7
v_gene: TRBV10-2
len: 12
d_gene: NA

CDR3aa: CASSVGAGYQETQYF
CDR3nt: TGTGCCAGCAGCGTAGGGGCAGGGTACCAAGAGACCCAGTACTTC
abundance: NA
j_gene: TRBJ2-5
v_gene: TRBV9
len: 15
d_gene: NA

CDR3aa: CASSWDSFSGNTIYF
CDR3nt: TGTGCCAGCAGCTGGGACAGTTTCTCTGGAAACACCATATATTTT
abundance: NA
j_gene: TRBJ1-3
v_gene: TRBV28
len: 15
d_gene: TRBD1

CDR3aa: CASRPLGARNTEAFF
CDR3nt: TGTGCCAGCAGACCATTGGGGGCGAGGAACACTGAAGCTTTCTTT
abundance: NA
j_gene: TRBJ1-1
v_gene: TRBV27
len: 15
d_gene: NA

CDR3aa: CASSEGLAEVNEQFF
CDR3nt: TGTGCCAGCAGTGAAGGGCTAGCGGAGGTCAATGAGCAGTTCTTC
abundance: NA
j_gene: TRBJ2-1
v_gene: TRBV2
len: 15
d_gene: TRBD2

CDR3aa: CASSPLEETQYF
CDR3nt: TGTGCCAGCAGTCCACTAGAAGAGACCCAGTACTTC
abundance: few
j_gene: TRBJ2-5
v_gene: TRBV11-2
len: 12
d_gene: NA

CDR3aa: CASSVAPTPGYYTGELFF
CDR3nt: TGTGCCAGCAGCGTAGCCCCGACCCCAGGATATTACACCGGGGAGCTGTTTTTT
abundance: NA
j_gene: TRBJ2-2
v_gene: TRBV9
len: 18
d_gene: NA

CDR3aa: CASSEWGEATDTQYF
CDR3nt: TGCGCCAGCAGTGAGTGGGGGGAGGCCACAGATACGCAGTATTTT
abundance: NA
j_gene: TRBJ2-3
v_gene: TRBV10-1
len: 15
d_gene: NA

CDR3aa: CASRGTGSNEQFF
CDR3nt: TGTGCCAGTAGGGGGACTGGGTCCAATGAGCAGTTCTTC
abundance: few
j_gene: TRBJ2-1
v_gene: TRBV19
len: 13
d_gene: NA

CDR3aa: CASSLDRVNTEAFF
CDR3nt: TGCGCCAGCAGTCTGGACAGGGTAAACACTGAAGCTTTCTTT
abundance: NA
j_gene: TRBJ1-1
v_gene: TRBV10-1
len: 14
d_gene: TRBD1

CDR3aa: CASSSPRDRPSGNTIYF
CDR3nt: TGTGCCAGCAGCTCCCCGCGGGACAGACCCTCTGGAAACACCATATATTTT
abundance: NA
j_gene: TRBJ1-3
v_gene: TRBV7-9
len: 17
d_gene: TRBD1

CDR3aa: CAWSVRGGKNTEAFF
CDR3nt: TGTGCCTGGAGTGTACGGGGGGGAAAGAACACTGAAGCTTTCTTT
abundance: NA
j_gene: TRBJ1-1
v_gene: TRBV30
len: 15
d_gene: NA